This T cell receptor (beta chain) emerged from a study of shared clonotypes between healthy human individuals. The repertoire was sequenced with immunoSEQ multiplex PCR; TCRdb's copy has only in-frame clones and lacks some. The top ten hold roughly 15% of the sample, which has about 330,000 clones, roughly 87% seen once. This CDR3 spans 16 amino acids. The V gene's germline CDR1 is SEHNR and CDR2 FQNEAQ (reference sequence). V lost 5 bases to trimming and J lost 4 bases; unmatched junction nucleotides: 10. Study results and caveats: Rarefaction exposed incomplete sorted-subset sequencing despite large depth.

For this clone: Antigen unknown.

The material sequenced was memory CD8+ T cells sorted from blood. Indicated subset: CD45RO+ cells pooled with CCR7-negative TemRA cells. The chain has TRBV7-9 and TRBJ2-3, with 9 bases that match TRBD1. The clonotype originates from a young man in good health. The CDR3 protein is CASSQSGTGFPDTQYF. CDR3 nucleotide sequence: TGTGCCAGCAGCCAATCCGGGACAGGGTTTCCAGATACGCAGTATTTT.